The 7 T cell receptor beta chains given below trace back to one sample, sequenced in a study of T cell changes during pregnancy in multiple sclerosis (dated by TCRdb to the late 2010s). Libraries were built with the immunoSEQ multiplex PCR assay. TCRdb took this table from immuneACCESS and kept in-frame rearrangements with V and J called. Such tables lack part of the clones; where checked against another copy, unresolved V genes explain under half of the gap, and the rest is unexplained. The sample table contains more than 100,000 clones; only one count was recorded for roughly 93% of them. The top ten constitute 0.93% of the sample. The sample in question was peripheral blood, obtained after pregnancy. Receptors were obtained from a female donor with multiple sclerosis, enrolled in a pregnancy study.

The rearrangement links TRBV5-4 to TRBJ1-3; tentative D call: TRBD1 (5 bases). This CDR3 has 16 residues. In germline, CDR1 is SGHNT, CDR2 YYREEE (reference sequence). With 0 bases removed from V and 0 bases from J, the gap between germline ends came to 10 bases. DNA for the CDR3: TGTGCCAGCAGCTTGGAACAGGCTAACTCTGGAAACACCATATATTTT. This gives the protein CASSLEQANSGNTIYF.

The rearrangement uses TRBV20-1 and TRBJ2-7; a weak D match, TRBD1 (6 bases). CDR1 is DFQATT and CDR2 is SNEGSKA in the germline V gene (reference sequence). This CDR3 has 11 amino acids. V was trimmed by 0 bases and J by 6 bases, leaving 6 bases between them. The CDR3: CSAREGAEQYF. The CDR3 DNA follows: TGCAGTGCTAGAGAGGGGGCCGAGCAGTACTTC.

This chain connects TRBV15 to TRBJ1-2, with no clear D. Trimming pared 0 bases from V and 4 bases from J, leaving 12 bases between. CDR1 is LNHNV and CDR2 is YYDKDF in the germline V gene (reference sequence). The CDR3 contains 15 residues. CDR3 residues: CATSRDLEQLYGYTF. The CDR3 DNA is TGTGCCACCAGCAGAGATTTGGAACAGCTCTATGGCTACACCTTC.

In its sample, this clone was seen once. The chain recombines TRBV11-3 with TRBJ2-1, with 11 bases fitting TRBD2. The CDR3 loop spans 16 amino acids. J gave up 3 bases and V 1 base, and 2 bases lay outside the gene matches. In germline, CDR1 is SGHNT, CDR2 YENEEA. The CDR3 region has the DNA TGTGCCAGCAGCTTAGCTGGGACTAGCGGCTACAATGAGCAGTTCTTC. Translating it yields CASSLAGTSGYNEQFF.

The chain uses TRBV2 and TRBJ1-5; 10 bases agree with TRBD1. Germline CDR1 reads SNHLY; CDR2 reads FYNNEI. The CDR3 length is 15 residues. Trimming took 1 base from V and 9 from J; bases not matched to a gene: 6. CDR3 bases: TGTGCCAGCAGTGAAGGGGACAGGGGCGGGCGGCCCCAGCATTTT. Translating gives CASSEGDRGGRPQHF.

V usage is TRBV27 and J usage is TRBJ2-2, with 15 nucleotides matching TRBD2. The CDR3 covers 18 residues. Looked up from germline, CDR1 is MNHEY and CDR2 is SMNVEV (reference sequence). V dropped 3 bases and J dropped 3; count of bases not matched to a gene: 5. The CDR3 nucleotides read TGTGCCAGCAGTTTTCGGACTAGCGGGAGGGCTTACACCGGGGAGCTGTTTTTT. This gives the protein CASSFRTSGRAYTGELFF.

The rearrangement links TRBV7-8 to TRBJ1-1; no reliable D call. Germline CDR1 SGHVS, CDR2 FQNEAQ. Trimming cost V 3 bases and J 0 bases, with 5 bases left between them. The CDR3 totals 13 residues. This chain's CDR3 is CASSFGLNTEAFF. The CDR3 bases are TGTGCCAGCAGCTTCGGGTTGAACACTGAAGCTTTCTTT.